This T cell receptor beta chain came from a study of blood T cells in healthy people across ages. Combining a sample-barcoded 5' primer with a J-beta primer mix, a second PCR ran for 7 to 11 cycles. In TCRdb, the 5' RACE reads were re-called with MiXCR into one record per CDR3 protein. The repertoire holds about a million distinct CDR3 sequences, roughly 47% seen once, with over 20% in the top ten. Per germline, CDR1 MDHEN and CDR2 SYDVKM. V was clipped by 4 bases and J by 4 bases, with 16 bases between them. There are 15 residues in the CDR3. Sequencing input: blood. The genes are TRBV28 and TRBJ1-2, with D possibly TRBD1 on 5 matching bases. This sequence was found in a woman aged 60 to 75 in good health. CDR3 bases: TGTGCCAGCAGTTACCGAGCGGGGGGTTCCTATGGCTACACCTTC. Translated, it gives CASSYRAGGSYGYTF.